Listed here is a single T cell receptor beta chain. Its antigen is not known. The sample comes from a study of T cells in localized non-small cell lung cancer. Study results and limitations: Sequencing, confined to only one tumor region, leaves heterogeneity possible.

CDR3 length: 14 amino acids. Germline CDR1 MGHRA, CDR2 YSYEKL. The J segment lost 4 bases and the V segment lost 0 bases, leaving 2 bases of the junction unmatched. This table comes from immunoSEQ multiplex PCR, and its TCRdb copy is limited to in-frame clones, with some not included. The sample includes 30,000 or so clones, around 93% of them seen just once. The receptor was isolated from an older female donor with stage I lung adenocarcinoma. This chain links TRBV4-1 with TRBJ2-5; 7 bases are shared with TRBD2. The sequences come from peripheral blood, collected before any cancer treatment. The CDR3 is CASSQEGGTETQYF. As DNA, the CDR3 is TGCGCCAGCAGCCAAGAGGGGGGGACAGAGACCCAGTACTTC.